This TCR beta chain was retrieved from a study of cytomegalovirus exposure and HLA in healthy donors. Findings and caveats of the study: Previously analyzed data showed that most TCR beta V segments were productive at a frequency of about 87% or about 30%.

Note on this clone: The antigen remains unidentified.

Germline V gene sequence: CDR1 SGHDN, CDR2 FVKESK. Trimming removed 4 bases at V and 5 bases at J, with 18 bases between. The CDR3 is 15 residues long. 60 Vbeta and 13 Jbeta primers were used in PCR. Only in-frame clones appear in the TCRdb table, and some are missing; sequencing was by immunoSEQ multiplex PCR. This table holds around 180,000 clones, 75% to 90% found once. This TCR came from a boy between 2 and 10 years old in good health and CMV-seronegative. The chain uses TRBV14 and TRBJ2-7; perhaps TRBD1 as D (6 bases). The sequenced sample consisted of PBMCs. The CDR3 bases are TGTGCCAGCAGCCCACGGGACACGCTAAGACACGAGCAGTACTTC. It encodes CASSPRDTLRHEQYF.